The present entry profiles one T cell receptor beta chain with its context. The germline V gene has CDR1 SGHRS and CDR2 YFSETQ. V lost 0 bases, J lost 9 bases, and 4 bases stayed unmatched. The CDR3 contains 13 residues. How the authors handled the data: Reference gene primers were amplified, and this amplification served to estimate nucleated cell counts. Assay used: immunoSEQ multiplex PCR; TCRdb lists only in-frame clones, some missing. V and J calls and clone size come straight from that table; D and trimming were deduced from the DNA. The table includes 120,000 to 150,000 clones, roughly four fifths detected once. The sample belongs to a study of blood T cell repertoires in COVID-19. As for the study in general: Acute-phase and convalescent COVID-19 samples originated in the United States, Italy and Spain. Sources were T cells, B-cell-depleted T cells, or PBMCs; the material itself was cDNA or gDNA.

The sequence derives from a human donor in a cohort sampled during active COVID-19. The chain links TRBV5-1 to TRBJ1-1; 8 nucleotides line up with TRBD1. Sequences were obtained from peripheral blood. The CDR3 loop is CASSLEGTGKAFF. In DNA form, the CDR3 reads TGCGCCAGCAGCTTGGAGGGGACAGGCAAAGCTTTCTTT.